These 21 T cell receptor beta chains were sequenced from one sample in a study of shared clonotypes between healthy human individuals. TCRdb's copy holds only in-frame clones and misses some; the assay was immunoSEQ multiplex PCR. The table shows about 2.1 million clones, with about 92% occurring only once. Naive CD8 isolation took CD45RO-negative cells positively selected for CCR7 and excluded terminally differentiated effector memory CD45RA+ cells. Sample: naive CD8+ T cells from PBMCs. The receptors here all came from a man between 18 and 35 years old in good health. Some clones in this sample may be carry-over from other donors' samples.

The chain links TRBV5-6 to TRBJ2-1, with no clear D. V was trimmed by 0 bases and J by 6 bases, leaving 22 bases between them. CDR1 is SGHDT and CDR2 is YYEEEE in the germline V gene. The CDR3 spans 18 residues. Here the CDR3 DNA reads TGTGCCAGCAGCTTGGTTAACCGGGCCCTCCAAGGGCTCAATGAGCAGTTCTTC. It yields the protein CASSLVNRALQGLNEQFF. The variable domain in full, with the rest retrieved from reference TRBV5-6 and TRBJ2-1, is DAGVTQSPTHLIKTRGQQVTLRCSPKSGHDTVSWYQQALGQGPQFIFQYYEEEERQRGNFPDRFSGHQFPNYSSELNVNALLLGDSALYLCASSLVNRALQGLNEQFFGPGTRLTVL.

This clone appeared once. DNA of the CDR3: TGTGCCAGCAGTGGGACTGTCGGAGGTGGTGATCAGCCCCAGCATTTT. The encoded protein is CASSGTVGGGDQPQHF. V usage is TRBV2 and J usage is TRBJ1-5; D ambiguous. The V gene lost 4 bases and the J gene lost 5 bases, with 18 bases spanning the gap. Germline CDR1 is SNHLY and CDR2 is FYNNEI. The CDR3 totals 16 residues.

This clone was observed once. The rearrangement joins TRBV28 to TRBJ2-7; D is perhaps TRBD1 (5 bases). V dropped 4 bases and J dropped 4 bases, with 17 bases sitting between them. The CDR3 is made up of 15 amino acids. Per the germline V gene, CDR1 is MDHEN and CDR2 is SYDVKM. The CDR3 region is CASSWGKGQGYEQYF. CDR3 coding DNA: TGTGCCAGCAGTTGGGGTAAGGGGCAAGGGTACGAGCAGTACTTC.

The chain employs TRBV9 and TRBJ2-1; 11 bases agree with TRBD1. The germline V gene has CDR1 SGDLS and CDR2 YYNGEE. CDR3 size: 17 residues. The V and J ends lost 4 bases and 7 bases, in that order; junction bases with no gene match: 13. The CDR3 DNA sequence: TGTGCCAGCAGCTTGAGACGGACAGGGGGCAGGTTGAATGAGCAGTTCTTC. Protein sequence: CASSLRRTGGRLNEQFF. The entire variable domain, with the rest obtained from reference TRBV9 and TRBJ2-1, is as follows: DSGVTQTPKHLITATGQRVTLRCSPRSGDLSVYWYQQSLDQGLQFLIQYYNGEERAKGNILERFSAQQFPDLHSELNLSSLELGDSALYFCASSLRRTGGRLNEQFFGPGTRLTVL.

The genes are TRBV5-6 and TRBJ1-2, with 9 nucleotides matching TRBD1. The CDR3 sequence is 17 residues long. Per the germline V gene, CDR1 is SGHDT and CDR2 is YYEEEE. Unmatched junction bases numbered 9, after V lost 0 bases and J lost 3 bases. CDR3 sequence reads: CASSLAGTGMKDYGYTF. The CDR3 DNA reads TGTGCCAGCAGCTTGGCCGGGACAGGGATGAAGGACTATGGCTACACCTTC.

CDR3 region: CASSIEGQGTDEQFF. CDR3 DNA: TGTGCCAGTAGTATAGAGGGACAGGGTACGGATGAGCAGTTCTTC. The J gene is TRBJ2-1, the V gene TRBV19; TRBD1 aligns across 9 bases. This CDR3 has 15 amino acids. Germline CDR1 and CDR2: LNHDA and SQIVND (reference sequence). V lost 0 bases, J lost 8 bases, and 5 bases stayed unmatched.

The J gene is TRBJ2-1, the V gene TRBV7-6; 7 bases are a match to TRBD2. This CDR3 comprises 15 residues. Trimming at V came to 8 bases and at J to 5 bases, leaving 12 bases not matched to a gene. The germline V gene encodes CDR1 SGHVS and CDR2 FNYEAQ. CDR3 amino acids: CASSEESGTNNEQFF. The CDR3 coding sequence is TGTGCCAGCTCCGAGGAGAGCGGGACGAACAATGAGCAGTTCTTC.

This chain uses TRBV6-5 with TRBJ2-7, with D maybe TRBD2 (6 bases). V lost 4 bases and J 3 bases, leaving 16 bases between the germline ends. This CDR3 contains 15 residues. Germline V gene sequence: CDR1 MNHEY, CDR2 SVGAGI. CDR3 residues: CASSSRDSPFYEQYF. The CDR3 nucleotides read TGTGCCAGCAGTTCCCGGGACTCCCCCTTCTACGAGCAGTACTTC.

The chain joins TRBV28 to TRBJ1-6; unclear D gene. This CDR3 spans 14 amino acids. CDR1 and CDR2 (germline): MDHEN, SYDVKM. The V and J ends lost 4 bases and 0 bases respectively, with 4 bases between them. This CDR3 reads CASSWSSYNSPLHF. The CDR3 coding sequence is TGTGCCAGCAGTTGGAGCTCCTATAATTCACCCCTCCACTTT.

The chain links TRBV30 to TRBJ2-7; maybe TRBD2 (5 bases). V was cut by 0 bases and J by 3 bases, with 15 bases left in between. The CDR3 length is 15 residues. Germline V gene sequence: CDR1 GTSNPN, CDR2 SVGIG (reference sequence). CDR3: CAWSVSIAEGYEQYF. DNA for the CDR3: TGTGCCTGGAGTGTAAGTATAGCCGAGGGCTACGAGCAGTACTTC.

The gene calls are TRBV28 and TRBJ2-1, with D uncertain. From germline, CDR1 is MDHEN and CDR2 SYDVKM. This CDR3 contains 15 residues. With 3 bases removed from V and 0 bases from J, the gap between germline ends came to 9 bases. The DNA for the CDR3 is TGTGCCAGCAGTTTGGGTGGGTTCTCCTACAATGAGCAGTTCTTC. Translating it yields CASSLGGFSYNEQFF.

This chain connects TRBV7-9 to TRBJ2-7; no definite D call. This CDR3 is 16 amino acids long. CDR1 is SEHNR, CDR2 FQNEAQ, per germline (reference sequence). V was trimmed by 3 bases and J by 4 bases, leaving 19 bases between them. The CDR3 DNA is TGTGCCAGCAGCTTCGGATCTAACAACCTGGGATACGAGCAGTACTTC. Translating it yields CASSFGSNNLGYEQYF.

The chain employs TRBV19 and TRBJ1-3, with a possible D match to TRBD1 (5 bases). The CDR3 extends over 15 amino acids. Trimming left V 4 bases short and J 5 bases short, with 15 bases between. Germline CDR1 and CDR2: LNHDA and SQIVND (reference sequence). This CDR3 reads CASSTLRDGRNTIYF. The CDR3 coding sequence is TGTGCCAGTAGTACGCTCCGGGACGGAAGAAACACCATATATTTT.

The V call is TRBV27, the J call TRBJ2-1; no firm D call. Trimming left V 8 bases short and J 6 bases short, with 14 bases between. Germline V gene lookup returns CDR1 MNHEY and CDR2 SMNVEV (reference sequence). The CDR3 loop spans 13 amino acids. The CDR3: CASGNSEGNEQFF. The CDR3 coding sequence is TGTGCCAGCGGGAATTCCGAAGGCAATGAGCAGTTCTTC.

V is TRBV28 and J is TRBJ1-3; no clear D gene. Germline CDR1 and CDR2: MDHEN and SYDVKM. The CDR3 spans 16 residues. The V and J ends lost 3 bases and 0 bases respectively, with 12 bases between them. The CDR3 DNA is TGTGCCAGCAGTTTTTTAGCCGGATTCTCTGGAAACACCATATATTTT. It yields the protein CASSFLAGFSGNTIYF.

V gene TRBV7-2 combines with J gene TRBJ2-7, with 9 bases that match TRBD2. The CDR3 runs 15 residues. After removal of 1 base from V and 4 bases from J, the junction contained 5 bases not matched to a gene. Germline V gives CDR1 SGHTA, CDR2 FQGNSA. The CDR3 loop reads CASSLVAGEKYEQYF. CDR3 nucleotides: TGTGCCAGCAGCTTAGTAGCGGGAGAGAAATACGAGCAGTACTTC.

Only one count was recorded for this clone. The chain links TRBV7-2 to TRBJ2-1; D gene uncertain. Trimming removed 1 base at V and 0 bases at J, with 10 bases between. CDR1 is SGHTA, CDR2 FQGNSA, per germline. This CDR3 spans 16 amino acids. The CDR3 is CASSLDRPSSYNEQFF. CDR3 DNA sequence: TGTGCCAGCAGCTTAGACAGACCGAGCTCCTACAATGAGCAGTTCTTC.

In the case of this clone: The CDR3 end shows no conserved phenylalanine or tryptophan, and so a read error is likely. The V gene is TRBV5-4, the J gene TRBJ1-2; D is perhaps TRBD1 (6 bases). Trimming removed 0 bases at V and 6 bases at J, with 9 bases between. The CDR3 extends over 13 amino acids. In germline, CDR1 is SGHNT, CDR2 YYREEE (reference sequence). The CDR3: CASSLGTDDGYTL. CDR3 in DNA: TGTGCCAGCAGCTTGGGGACAGATGATGGCTACACCCTC.

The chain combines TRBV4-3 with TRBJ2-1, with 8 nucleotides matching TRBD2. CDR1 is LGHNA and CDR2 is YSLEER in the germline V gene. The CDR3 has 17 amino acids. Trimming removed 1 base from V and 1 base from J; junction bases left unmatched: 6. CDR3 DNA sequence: TGCGCCAGCAGCCAAGCCCTCGAGCGGGAGTCCTACAATGAGCAGTTCTTC. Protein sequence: CASSQALERESYNEQFF.

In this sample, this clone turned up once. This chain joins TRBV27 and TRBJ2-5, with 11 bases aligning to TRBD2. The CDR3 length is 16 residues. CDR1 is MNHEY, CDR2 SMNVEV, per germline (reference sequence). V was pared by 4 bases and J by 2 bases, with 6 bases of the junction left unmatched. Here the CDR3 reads CASSYLGTSGQETQYF. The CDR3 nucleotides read TGTGCCAGCAGTTACCTCGGGACTAGCGGACAAGAGACCCAGTACTTC.

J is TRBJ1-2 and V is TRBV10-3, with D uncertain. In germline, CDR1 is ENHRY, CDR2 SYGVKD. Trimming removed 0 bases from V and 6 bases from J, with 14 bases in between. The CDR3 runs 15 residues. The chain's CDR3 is CAISESKAMDHGYTF. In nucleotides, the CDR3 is TGTGCCATCAGTGAGTCGAAGGCGATGGATCATGGCTACACCTTC.